The source of this TCR beta chain is a study of radiotherapy plus CTLA-4 blockade in lung cancer. Study context: Objective responses were recorded in about 17% of patients, with disease control recorded in 25% to 40%. Regarding the study as a whole: Clones derived from tumor TCRs expanded in blood after radiotherapy plus ipilimumab. Best predicting response, reportedly, were early blood T cell clone dynamics, with interferon-beta.

A remark on this clone: The antigen remains unidentified.

Those with chemo-refractory metastatic non-small-cell lung cancer were treated with focal radiation combined with CTLA-4 blockade using ipilimumab. The CDR3 spans 12 residues. CDR1 and CDR2 (germline): MDHEN, SYDVKM. V lost 6 bases and J 2 bases, leaving 4 bases between the germline ends. The table came from immunoSEQ multiplex PCR; TCRdb's copy has only in-frame clones and leaves some out. The repertoire consists of 45,000 to 55,000 clones, with approximately 90% occurring once and the leading ten covering around 7.6%. The receptor's source is a human donor with non-small cell lung cancer whose response to radiotherapy plus ipilimumab could not be evaluated. The chain recombines TRBV28 with TRBJ2-2; no firm D call. Sequences were derived from peripheral blood, sampled from a patient treated with radiotherapy plus ipilimumab. The CDR3 DNA is TGTGCCAGCAGCGTTAACACCGGGGAGCTGTTTTTT. Residues: CASSVNTGELFF.